These 16 T cell receptor beta chains originate from one sample sequenced in a study of identical twins. TCRdb called the 5' RACE reads again in MiXCR, with one record for every CDR3 protein. The sample yields 1,800,000 or so distinct CDR3 sequences, about 30% seen once. Source material: cord blood. These receptors came from a newborn girl in good health.

This chain joins TRBV5-1 and TRBJ2-4; no clear D gene. Germline assignment: CDR1 SGHRS and CDR2 YFSETQ. The CDR3 contains 15 residues. The V end was cut by 0 bases, the J end by 0 bases, with 7 bases between. CDR3 DNA sequence: TGCGCCAGCAGCTTGGCGAATTCAGCCAAAAACATTCAGTACTTC. The encoded protein is CASSLANSAKNIQYF.

This chain connects TRBV29-1 to TRBJ2-5; D may be TRBD1 (6 bases). The V end was cut by 6 bases, the J end by 11 bases, with 16 bases between. This CDR3 has 11 residues. Germline lookup yields CDR1 SQVTM and CDR2 ANQGSEA. CDR3 sequence (DNA): TGCAGCGTCCAACAGGGTGAGGAGCAGTACTTC. It translates to CSVQQGEEQYF.

About this clonotype: This clone may be a read error of a much larger clone one base away. The rearrangement joins TRBV3-1 to TRBJ1-2, with D possibly TRBD1 on 5 matching bases. This CDR3 comprises 15 residues. Germline V CDR1 and CDR2: LGHDT, YNNKEL (reference sequence). V dropped 1 base and J dropped 0 bases, with 9 bases sitting between them. DNA for the CDR3: TGTGCCAGCAGCCAAGGGGGACCGGCTAACTATGGCTACACCTTC. It translates to CASSQGGPANYGYTF.

The chain has TRBV20-1 and TRBJ2-7, with D maybe TRBD2 (6 bases). Trimming removed 0 bases at V and 0 bases at J, with 15 bases between. This CDR3 is 16 amino acids long. The V gene's germline CDR1 is DFQATT and CDR2 SNEGSKA (reference sequence). For the CDR3, the DNA is TGCAGTGCTAGAGATCTCCCGGGAGCTTCCTCCTACGAGCAGTACTTC. Its protein product is CSARDLPGASSYEQYF.

CDR3 amino acids: CASSALAGGPRTDTQYF. The CDR3 DNA sequence: TGTGCCAGCAGTGCCCTAGCGGGGGGGCCGAGAACAGATACGCAGTATTTT. The rearrangement joins TRBV2 to TRBJ2-3, with 12 bases that match TRBD2. The CDR3 spans 17 residues. V gave up 4 bases and J gave up 3 bases; unmatched junction bases: 8. From germline, CDR1 is SNHLY and CDR2 FYNNEI.

The chain employs TRBV28 and TRBJ1-5; 9 bases match TRBD1. Losses at the gene ends were 8 bases for V and 7 bases for J; bases not matched to a gene: 6. CDR1 and CDR2 from the germline V gene are MDHEN and SYDVKM. This CDR3 region has 13 residues. The DNA for the CDR3 is TGTGCCAGCGGAGGGACAGGGCCGCAGCCCCAGCATTTT. It specifies CASGGTGPQPQHF.

In regard to this clonotype: A much larger clone lies a single base off, so this may be a read error. This chain joins TRBV29-1 and TRBJ2-1; 7 bases are shared with TRBD2. This CDR3 has 16 residues. From germline, CDR1 is SQVTM and CDR2 ANQGSEA. This CDR3 is CSVGKALASPYNGQFF. The CDR3 bases are TGCAGCGTTGGAAAGGCACTAGCGTCCCCCTACAATGGGCAGTTCTTC.

J is TRBJ2-7 and V is TRBV25-1; TRBD1 matches 9 bases. The CDR3 contains 15 residues. Germline trimming cut 0 bases from V and 6 bases from J; bases unmatched to any gene: 6. Germline CDR1 reads MGHDK; CDR2 reads SYGVNS. CDR3 sequence reads: CASSEYAGTGTEQYF. The DNA for the CDR3 is TGTGCCAGCAGTGAATATGCCGGGACAGGGACCGAGCAGTACTTC.

This rearrangement joins TRBV2 to TRBJ2-5, with no clear D. This CDR3 contains 14 residues. Germline V gene lookup returns CDR1 SNHLY and CDR2 FYNNEI. The V end was cut by 6 bases, the J end by 4 bases, with 15 bases between. The CDR3 here is CASRDKAGRETQYF. The CDR3, as DNA: TGTGCCAGCAGGGATAAGGCAGGAAGAGAGACCCAGTACTTC. Full variable domain (missing parts from reference TRBV2 and TRBJ2-5): EPEVTQTPSHQVTQMGQEVILRCVPISNHLYFYWYRQILGQKVEFLVSFYNNEISEKSEIFDDQFSVERPDGSNFTLKIRSTKLEDSAMYFCASRDKAGRETQYFGPGTRLLVL.

The rearrangement links TRBV24-1 to TRBJ2-7; 12 bases are shared with TRBD2. Per germline, CDR1 KGHDR and CDR2 SFDVKD. The junction had 19 bases not matched to a gene; V was cut back by 3 bases and J by 5 bases. This CDR3 region has 20 residues. The CDR3 here is CATSDPERTVTSGSGHEQYF. The CDR3 DNA reads as TGTGCCACCAGTGATCCCGAGAGGACGGTGACTAGCGGGAGCGGGCACGAGCAGTACTTC.

The V gene is TRBV20-1, the J gene TRBJ1-5; tentatively, D is TRBD1 (6 bases). CDR1 is DFQATT, CDR2 SNEGSKA, per germline (reference sequence). Deletions cut 4 bases from V and 3 bases from J, with 19 bases between. CDR3 size: 16 residues. The CDR3, as DNA: TGCAGTGCTACACACAGGACCGGGGGGCCCAATCAGCCCCAGCATTTT. Its translation: CSATHRTGGPNQPQHF.

This clonotype was detected once. A much larger clone differs by one base, so this may be a read error. The rearrangement joins TRBV29-1 to TRBJ2-1; 10 bases map to TRBD1. This CDR3 contains 14 residues. With 7 bases clipped from V and 7 bases from J, the junction kept 10 bases outside the gene matches. CDR1 SQVTM and CDR2 ANQGSEA come from the germline V gene. CDR3 nucleotides: TGCAGCGCCACCGGGACAGGGGTTTTGAATGAGCAGTTCTTC. Amino acids: CSATGTGVLNEQFF.

This clonotype was recorded only once. The rearrangement links TRBV11-2 to TRBJ2-1; 14 bases are shared with TRBD2. The V gene end was trimmed by 5 bases and the J gene end by 3 bases; junction bases not matched to a gene: 9. The V gene's germline CDR1 is SGHAT and CDR2 FQNNGV. CDR3 size: 18 residues. The DNA for the CDR3 is TGTGCCAGCAGCCTAGGGACTAGCGGGGGATTTTACTACAATGAGCAGTTCTTC. The encoded protein is CASSLGTSGGFYYNEQFF.

This clonotype was picked up a small number of times. The rearrangement uses TRBV20-1 and TRBJ2-3, with 9 bases fitting TRBD2. Germline loops: CDR1 DFQATT, CDR2 SNEGSKA (reference sequence). The V segment lost 1 base and the J segment 6 bases; nucleotides outside the gene matches: 11. This CDR3 is built from 16 residues. The CDR3: CSARAEREASGDTQYF. The CDR3 DNA reads TGCAGTGCTAGAGCGGAGCGGGAGGCCTCGGGGGATACGCAGTATTTT.

This clonotype was detected only a few times. CDR3 coding DNA: TGCGCCAGCAGCACACCACCGGAAAACAATGAGCAGTACTTC. Its translation is CASSTPPENNEQYF. The chain carries TRBV5-1 and TRBJ2-4, with no clear D. Trimming took off 4 bases at V and 13 bases at J, with 21 bases between the two ends. The V gene's germline CDR1 is SGHRS and CDR2 YFSETQ. CDR3 length: 14 residues.

The chain is built from TRBV7-2 and TRBJ1-5; D possibly corresponds to TRBD1 (5 bases). The CDR3 extends over 16 amino acids. With 5 bases removed from V and 3 bases from J, the gap between germline ends came to 17 bases. Germline V gene data show CDR1 as SGHTA and CDR2 as FQGNSA. CDR3 amino acids: CASSPQSGRSNQPQHF. The CDR3 DNA follows: TGTGCCAGCAGCCCCCAATCGGGGCGGTCCAATCAGCCCCAGCATTTT.